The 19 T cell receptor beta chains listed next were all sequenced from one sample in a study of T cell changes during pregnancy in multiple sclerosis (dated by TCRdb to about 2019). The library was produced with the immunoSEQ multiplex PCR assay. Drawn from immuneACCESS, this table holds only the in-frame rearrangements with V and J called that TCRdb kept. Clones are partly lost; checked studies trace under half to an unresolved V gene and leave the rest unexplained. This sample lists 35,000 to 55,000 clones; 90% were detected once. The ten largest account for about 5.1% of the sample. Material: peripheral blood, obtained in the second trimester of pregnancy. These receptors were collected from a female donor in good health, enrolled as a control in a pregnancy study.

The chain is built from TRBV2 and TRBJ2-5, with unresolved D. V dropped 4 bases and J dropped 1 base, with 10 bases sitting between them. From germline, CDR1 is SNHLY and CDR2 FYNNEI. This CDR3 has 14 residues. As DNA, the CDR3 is TGTGCCAGCAGTGCACTGACGGGCCAAGAGACCCAGTACTTC. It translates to CASSALTGQETQYF. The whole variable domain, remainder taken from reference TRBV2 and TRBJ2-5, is EPEVTQTPSHQVTQMGQEVILRCVPISNHLYFYWYRQILGQKVEFLVSFYNNEISEKSEIFDDQFSVERPDGSNFTLKIRSTKLEDSAMYFCASSALTGQETQYFGPGTRLLVL.

The CDR3 sequence is CASSLGGGNTGELFF. The CDR3 nucleotides are TGTGCCAGCAGCTTAGGTGGGGGCAACACCGGGGAGCTGTTTTTT. This rearrangement joins TRBV5-6 to TRBJ2-2; TRBD1 might be the D (6 bases). This CDR3 has 15 amino acids. From germline, CDR1 is SGHDT and CDR2 YYEEEE. V was clipped by 2 bases and J by 2 bases, with 10 bases between them.

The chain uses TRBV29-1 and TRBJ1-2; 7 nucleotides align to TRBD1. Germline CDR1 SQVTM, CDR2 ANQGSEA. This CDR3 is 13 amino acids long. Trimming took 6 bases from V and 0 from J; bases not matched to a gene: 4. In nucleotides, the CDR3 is TGCAGCGTCTCCGGGACAGCTAACTATGGCTACACCTTC. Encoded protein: CSVSGTANYGYTF.

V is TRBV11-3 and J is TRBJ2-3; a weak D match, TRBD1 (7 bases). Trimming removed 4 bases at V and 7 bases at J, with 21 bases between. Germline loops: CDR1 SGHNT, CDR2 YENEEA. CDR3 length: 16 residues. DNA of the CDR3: TGTGCCAGCAGCTCTTCAGGGGGGTCCCGTCTTCATACGCAGTATTTT. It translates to CASSSSGGSRLHTQYF. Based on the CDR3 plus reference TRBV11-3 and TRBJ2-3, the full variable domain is EAGVVQSPRYKIIEKKQPVAFWCNPISGHNTLYWYLQNLGQGPELLIRYENEEAVDDSQLPKDRFSAERLKGVDSTLKIQPAELGDSAVYLCASSSSGGSRLHTQYFGPGTRLTVL.

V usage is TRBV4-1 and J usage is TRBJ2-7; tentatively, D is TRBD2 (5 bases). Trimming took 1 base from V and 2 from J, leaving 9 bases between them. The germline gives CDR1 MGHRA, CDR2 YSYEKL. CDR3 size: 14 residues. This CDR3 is CASSQGTPTYEQYF. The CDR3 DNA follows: TGCGCCAGCAGCCAAGGGACTCCGACCTACGAGCAGTACTTC.

The CDR3 bases are TGTGCCAGCAGCCAAGATCTCACTGCGGGACGATCCTACGAGCAGTACTTC. Translation: CASSQDLTAGRSYEQYF. The V gene is TRBV4-2, the J gene TRBJ2-7; D possibly corresponds to TRBD2 (6 bases). This CDR3 spans 17 amino acids. V lost 0 bases and J 1 base, leaving 16 bases between the germline ends. Looked up from germline, CDR1 is LGHNA and CDR2 is YNFKEQ.

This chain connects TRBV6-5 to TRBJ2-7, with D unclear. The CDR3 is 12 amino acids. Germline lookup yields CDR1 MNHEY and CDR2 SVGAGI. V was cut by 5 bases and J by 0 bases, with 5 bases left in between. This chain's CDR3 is CASSPSSYEQYF. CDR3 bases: TGTGCCAGCAGTCCCTCCTCCTACGAGCAGTACTTC.

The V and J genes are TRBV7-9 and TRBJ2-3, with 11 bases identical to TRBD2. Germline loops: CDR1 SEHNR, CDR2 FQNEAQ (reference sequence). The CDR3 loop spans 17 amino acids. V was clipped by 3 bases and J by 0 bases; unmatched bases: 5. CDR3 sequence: CASSFGTSGTSTDTQYF. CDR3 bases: TGTGCCAGCAGCTTTGGGACTAGCGGTACTAGCACAGATACGCAGTATTTT.

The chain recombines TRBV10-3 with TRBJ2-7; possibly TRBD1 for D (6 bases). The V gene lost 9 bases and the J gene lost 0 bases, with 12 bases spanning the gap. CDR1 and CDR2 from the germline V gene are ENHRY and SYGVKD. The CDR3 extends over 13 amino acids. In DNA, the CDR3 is TGTGCCATGCGACAGGCAAGCTCCTACGAGCAGTACTTC. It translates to CAMRQASSYEQYF.

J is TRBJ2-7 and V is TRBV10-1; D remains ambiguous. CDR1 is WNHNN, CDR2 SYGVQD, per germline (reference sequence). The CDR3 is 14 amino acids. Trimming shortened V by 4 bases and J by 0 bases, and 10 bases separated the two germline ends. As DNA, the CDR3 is TGCGCCAGCAGTGGTACGCTAAGCTCCTACGAGCAGTACTTC. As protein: CASSGTLSSYEQYF.

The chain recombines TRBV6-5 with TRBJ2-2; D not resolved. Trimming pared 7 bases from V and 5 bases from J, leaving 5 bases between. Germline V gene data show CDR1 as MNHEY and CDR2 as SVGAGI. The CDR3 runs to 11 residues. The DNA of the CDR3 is TGTGCCAGCAAGAGTACCGGGGAGCTGTTTTTT. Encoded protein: CASKSTGELFF.

The CDR3 loop is CASSHPLGQSNQPQHF. CDR3 nucleotides: TGTGCCAGCAGTCACCCCCTTGGACAGTCCAATCAGCCCCAGCATTTT. The chain is built from TRBV6-6 and TRBJ1-5, with D possibly being TRBD1 (6 bases). V lost 5 bases and J lost 3, with 17 bases in between. Looked up from germline, CDR1 is MNHNY and CDR2 is SVGAGI (reference sequence). This CDR3 contains 16 residues.

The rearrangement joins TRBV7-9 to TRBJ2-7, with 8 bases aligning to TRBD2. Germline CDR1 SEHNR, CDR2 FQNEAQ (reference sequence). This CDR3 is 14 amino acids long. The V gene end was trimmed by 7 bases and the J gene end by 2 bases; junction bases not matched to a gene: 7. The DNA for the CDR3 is TGTGCCAGCAAAAGCGGGGGAAATGCCTACGAGCAGTACTTC. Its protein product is CASKSGGNAYEQYF.

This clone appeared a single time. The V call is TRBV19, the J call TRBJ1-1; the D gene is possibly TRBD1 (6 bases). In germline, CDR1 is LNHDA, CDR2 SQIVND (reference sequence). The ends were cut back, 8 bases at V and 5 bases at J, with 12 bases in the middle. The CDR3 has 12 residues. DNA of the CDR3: TGTGCCAGTTGGGGGCGGGGGACTGAAGCTTTCTTT. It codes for CASWGRGTEAFF.

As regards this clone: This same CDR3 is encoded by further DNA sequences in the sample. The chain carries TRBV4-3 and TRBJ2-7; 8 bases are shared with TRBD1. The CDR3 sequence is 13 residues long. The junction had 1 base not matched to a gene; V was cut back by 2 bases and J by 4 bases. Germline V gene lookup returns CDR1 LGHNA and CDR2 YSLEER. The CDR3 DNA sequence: TGCGCCAGCAGCCAAACAGGGGGGTACGAGCAGTACTTC. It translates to CASSQTGGYEQYF.

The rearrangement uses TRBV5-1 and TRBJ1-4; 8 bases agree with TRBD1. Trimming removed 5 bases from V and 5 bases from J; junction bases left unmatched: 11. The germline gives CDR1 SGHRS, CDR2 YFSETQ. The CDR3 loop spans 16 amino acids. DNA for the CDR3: TGCGCCAGCAGGCCCCAACCGGGACAGGTCAATGAAAAACTGTTTTTT. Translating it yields CASRPQPGQVNEKLFF. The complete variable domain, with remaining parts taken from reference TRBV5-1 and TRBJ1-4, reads KAGVTQTPRYLIKTRGQQVTLSCSPISGHRSVSWYQQTPGQGLQFLFEYFSETQRNKGNFPGRFSGRQFSNSRSEMNVSTLELGDSALYLCASRPQPGQVNEKLFFGSGTQLSVL.

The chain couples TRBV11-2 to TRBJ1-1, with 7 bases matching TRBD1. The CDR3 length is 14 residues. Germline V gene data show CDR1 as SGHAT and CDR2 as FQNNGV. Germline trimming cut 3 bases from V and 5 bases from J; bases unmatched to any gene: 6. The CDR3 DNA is TGTGCCAGCAGCTTTGGGTCACAGGGGACTGAAGCTTTCTTT. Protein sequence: CASSFGSQGTEAFF. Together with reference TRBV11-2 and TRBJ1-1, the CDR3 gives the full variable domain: EAGVAQSPRYKIIEKRQSVAFWCNPISGHATLYWYQQILGQGPKLLIQFQNNGVVDDSQLPKDRFSAERLKGVDSTLKIQPAKLEDSAVYLCASSFGSQGTEAFFGQGTRLTVV.

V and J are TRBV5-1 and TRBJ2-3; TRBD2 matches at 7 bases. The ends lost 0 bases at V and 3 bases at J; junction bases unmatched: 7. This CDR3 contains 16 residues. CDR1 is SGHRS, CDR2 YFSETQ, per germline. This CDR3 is CASSLDTAGSTDTQYF. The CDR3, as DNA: TGCGCCAGCAGCTTGGATACAGCGGGAAGTACAGATACGCAGTATTTT.

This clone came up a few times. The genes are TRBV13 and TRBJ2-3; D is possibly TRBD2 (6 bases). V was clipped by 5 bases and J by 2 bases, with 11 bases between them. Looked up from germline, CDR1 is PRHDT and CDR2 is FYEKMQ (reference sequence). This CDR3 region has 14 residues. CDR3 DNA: TGTGCCAGCAGCCTGACTAGTAACACAGATACGCAGTATTTT. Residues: CASSLTSNTDTQYF.